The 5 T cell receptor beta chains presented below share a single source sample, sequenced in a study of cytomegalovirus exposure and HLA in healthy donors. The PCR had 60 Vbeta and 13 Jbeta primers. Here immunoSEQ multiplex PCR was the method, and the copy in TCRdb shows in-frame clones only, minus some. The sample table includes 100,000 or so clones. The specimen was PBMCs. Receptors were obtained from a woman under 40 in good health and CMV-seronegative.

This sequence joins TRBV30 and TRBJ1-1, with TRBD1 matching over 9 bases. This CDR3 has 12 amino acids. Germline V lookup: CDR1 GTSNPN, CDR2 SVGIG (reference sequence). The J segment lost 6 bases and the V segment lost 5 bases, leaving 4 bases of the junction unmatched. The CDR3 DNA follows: TGTGCCTGGGGGACAGGGATCGCTGAAGCTTTCTTT. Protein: CAWGTGIAEAFF.

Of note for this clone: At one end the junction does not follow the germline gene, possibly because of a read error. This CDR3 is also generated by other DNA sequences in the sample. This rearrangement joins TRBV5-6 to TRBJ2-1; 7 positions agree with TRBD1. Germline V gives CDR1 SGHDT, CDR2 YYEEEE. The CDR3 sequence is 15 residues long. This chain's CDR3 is CASSLGTGVYNEQFF. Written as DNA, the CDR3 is TGTGCCAGCAGCTTGGGGACAGGCGTCTACAACGAGCAGTTCTTC.

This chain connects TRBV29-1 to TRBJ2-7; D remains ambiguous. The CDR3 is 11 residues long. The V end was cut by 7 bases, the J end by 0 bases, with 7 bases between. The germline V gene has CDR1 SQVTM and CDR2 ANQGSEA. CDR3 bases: TGCAGCGCTTATAGCTCCTACGAGCAGTACTTC. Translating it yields CSAYSSYEQYF.

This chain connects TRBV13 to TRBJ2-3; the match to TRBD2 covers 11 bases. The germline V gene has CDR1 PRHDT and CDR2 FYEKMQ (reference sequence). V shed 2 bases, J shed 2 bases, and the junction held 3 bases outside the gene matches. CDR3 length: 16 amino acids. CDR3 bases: TGTGCCAGCAGCTTAAGACTAGCGGGGTTCACAGATACGCAGTATTTT. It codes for CASSLRLAGFTDTQYF.

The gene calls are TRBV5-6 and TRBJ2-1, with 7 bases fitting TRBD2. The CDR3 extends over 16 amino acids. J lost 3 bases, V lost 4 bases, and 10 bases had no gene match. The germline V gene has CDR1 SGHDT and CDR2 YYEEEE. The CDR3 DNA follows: TGTGCCAGCAGCCCCCGGGGGGTCCCTTTCTACAATGAGCAGTTCTTC. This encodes CASSPRGVPFYNEQFF.